A single TCR beta chain is shown here with its context. There is no known antigen for this receptor. No base quality values were provided; no much bigger clone lies one nucleotide off. The data are from a study of blood T cell repertoires in COVID-19 (dated by TCRdb to 2018 to 2021). For the study in its entirety: Collaborator samples came from the United States, Italy and Spain and covered acute and convalescent phases of COVID-19. A freely available public database, intended as a resource for researchers studying the immune response to SARS-CoV-2, is where the repertoires were released. The material from the prospective study consisted of cDNA or gDNA derived from T cells, B-cell-depleted T cells, or PBMCs. Where available, HLA class I and class II types were obtained from metadata supplied by the sample provider rather than from assay-based typing. The samples were drawn from two sources: the first 160 participants of the ongoing ImmuneRACE study, and about 1,300 subjects contributed by 6 global collaborators. Sample metadata almost always included a de-identified subject ID, COVID-19 status, age in years and sex. Subjects who had been exposed to COVID-19, were actively infected with it, or had recovered from it provided the deeply sampled blood TCRbeta repertoires that made up the dataset. What the work shows at the level of the full study, not this receptor alone: How much clinical and demographic metadata was included differed by source and by participant, and the metadata was provided uncurated.

The germline ends are 14 bases apart after V is trimmed by 6 bases and J by 0 bases. CDR1 and CDR2, looked up from the germline V gene, are MNHEY and SVGAGI. The CDR3 has 15 amino acids, counting the end cysteine and phenylalanine. This entry keeps only the CDR3 DNA: 45 bases, framed from base 1. TCRbeta CDR3 regions were amplified from genomic DNA by means of the immunoSEQ Assay, a bias-controlled multiplex PCR. From the authors' description of their analysis: The number of nucleated cells in each sample was estimated by amplification of reference gene primers within the assay. To quantify the absolute abundance of each unique TCRbeta CDR3 rearrangement, sequence reads were collapsed and filtered. For each sample, productive Simpson clonality was calculated as the square root of Simpson's diversity index across productive rearrangements. This immuneACCESS table, as held by TCRdb, lists in-frame sequences with V and J called but not all clones. Of the missing ones, under half trace to an unresolved V gene in checked studies; the others have no known cause. The DNA was the basis for D and trimming; V, J and clone size are from that table. In this sample the table shows over 250,000 clones, about 90% of which occur a single time. The leading ten clones occupy around 2.5% of the sample.

Each collaborating institution followed its own protocols to collect whole blood in K2EDTA tubes. Collaborator samples were shipped for TCRbeta analysis as frozen whole blood, isolated PBMCs, or DNA extracted from either sample type. This receptor was identified in a woman in her 50s with acute or convalescent COVID-19. Specimen: peripheral blood. The chain employs TRBV6-5 and TRBJ1-1; the D gene is perhaps TRBD1, from 6 matching bases. The nucleotides are TGTGCCAGCAGGATACAGGGCGAGATGAACACTGAAGCTTTCTTT. Its coded protein is CASRIQGEMNTEAFF.